The entry that follows covers one T cell receptor beta chain sequence. No antigen is known for it. In preparing the TRB cDNA libraries, 5' RACE with UMI labels was used. TCRdb reworked the 5' RACE reads into one entry per CDR3 protein, no DNA. In total, the table holds under 70,000 distinct CDR3 sequences. This sample is part of a study of CXCR3-negative and CXCR3-positive naive CD8 T cells. From germline, CDR1 is SQVTM and CDR2 ANQGSEA. This CDR3 region has 17 residues. Findings of the study overall: When CXCR3-positive naive cells were set against CXCR3-negative naive cells, the former had more hydrophobic TRB CDR3s. Surface CD5 was comparable between naive subsets; TCR strength was inferred from TRB CDR3 properties.

This chain links TRBV29-1 with TRBJ2-3; TCRdb reports TRBD1, a call that lacks DNA to check it against. The source material was naive CXCR3+ CD8+ T cells from blood. Subset indicated: CD45RO-CCR7+CD27+CD95- naive CD8+ T cells expressing CXCR3 (TNR3+). The TCR was taken from a human donor in good health. Some clones in this sample may be carry-over from other donors' samples. The CDR3 sequence: CSVEHPLEDRDTDTQYF.